These T cell receptor beta chains were read from a single sample in a study of read filtering for tumor transcriptome and immune sequencing. From the reads, TCRdb called clonotypes with MiXCR, one entry per CDR3 protein. Among 20,000 to 30,000 distinct CDR3 sequences listed, roughly 22% were seen once. Sequencing was done on a sample of a population of CD138-negative cells sorted from bone marrow. The receptors originated from a donor at least 40 years old with multiple myeloma. Both conserved end residues are part of each CDR3. D genes are given only for firm matches. For some rows the clone size is stated as once, few or many, or as a class when expanded; others skip it.

>TRBV5-1|TRBJ2-7|.|13|many
CASSAGRPYEQYF
TGCGCCAGCAGCGCTGGACGGCCGTACGAGCAGTACTTC
>TRBV6-5|TRBJ1-3|.|17|few
CASSYSSRGSSGNTIYF
TGTGCCAGCAGTTACTCCTCCCGCGGGAGCTCTGGAAACACCATATATTTT
>TRBV2|TRBJ2-3|.|10|few
CASSLATQYF
TGTGCCAGCAGCTTAGCGACGCAGTATTTT
>TRBV9|TRBJ2-1|.|15|.
CASSVSRRDMDEQFF
TGTGCCAGCAGCGTAAGTAGGCGGGACATGGATGAGCAGTTCTTC
>TRBV4-1|TRBJ1-4|.|16|.
CASSQEGRPTNEKLFF
TGCGCCAGCAGCCAAGAGGGGAGGCCAACTAATGAAAAACTGTTTTTT
>TRBV20-1|TRBJ2-7|.|12|many
CSAGGQPYEQYF
TGCAGTGCCGGGGGACAACCCTACGAGCAGTACTTC
>TRBV11-2|TRBJ1-2|.|14|.
CASSLVQVNYGYTF
TGTGCCAGCAGCTTAGTTCAGGTTAACTATGGCTACACCTTC
>TRBV2|TRBJ2-1|.|13|many
CASRTHSYNEQFF
TGTGCCAGCAGGACACATTCTTACAATGAGCAGTTCTTC
>TRBV27|TRBJ1-5|.|16|many
CASSLSATGKDQPQHF
TGTGCCAGCAGTTTATCCGCGACGGGGAAGGATCAGCCCCAGCATTTT
>TRBV5-1|TRBJ2-6|.|15|.
CASSHLLSGANVLTF
TGCGCCAGCAGCCATCTACTCTCTGGGGCCAACGTCCTGACTTTC
>TRBV20-1|TRBJ1-5|TRBD1|16|many
CSARGGDRGFGQPQHF
TGCAGTGCTAGAGGGGGGGACAGGGGATTCGGACAGCCCCAGCATTTT